Shown below are 27 T cell receptor beta chains from a single sample sequenced in a study of cytomegalovirus exposure and HLA in healthy donors. PCR amplification relied on 60 Vbeta primers (plus 13 Jbeta primers). Data came from immunoSEQ multiplex PCR; TCRdb stores just in-frame clones and leaves some out. The sample lists around 150,000 clones, around nine tenths occurring once. The specimen was PBMCs. These receptors all stem from a woman between 18 and 29 years old in good health and CMV-seronegative.

In this sample, this clone turned up once. The chain has TRBV27 and TRBJ2-7; 10 nucleotides align to TRBD1. V lost 5 bases, J lost 5 bases, and 12 bases stayed unmatched. Per the germline V gene, CDR1 is MNHEY and CDR2 is SMNVEV (reference sequence). This CDR3 comprises 16 residues. In nucleotides, the CDR3 is TGTGCCAGCAGTCCATACCGGGACAGGGGCTGGGACGAGCAGTACTTC. It translates to CASSPYRDRGWDEQYF.

J is TRBJ2-1 and V is TRBV29-1; 7 nucleotides align to TRBD1. V lost 1 base, J lost 4 bases, and 16 bases stayed unmatched. CDR3 length: 18 residues. The V gene's germline CDR1 is SQVTM and CDR2 ANQGSEA. The CDR3 protein is CSVEGGEPRDSPYNEQFF. In DNA form, the CDR3 reads TGCAGCGTTGAAGGAGGAGAACCCCGGGACAGTCCATACAATGAGCAGTTCTTC.

The rearrangement links TRBV5-1 to TRBJ1-4, with D perhaps TRBD1 (6 bases). Trimming took off 1 base at V and 7 bases at J, with 11 bases between the two ends. The CDR3 covers 14 residues. The germline V gene encodes CDR1 SGHRS and CDR2 YFSETQ. The CDR3 sequence: CASSLTGPGEKLFF. CDR3 coding DNA: TGCGCCAGCAGCTTGACAGGGCCAGGTGAAAAACTGTTTTTT.

V and J are TRBV5-1 and TRBJ2-1; D unclear. The CDR3 consists of 12 residues. Trimming pared 4 bases from V and 6 bases from J, leaving 8 bases between. From germline, CDR1 is SGHRS and CDR2 YFSETQ. CDR3 in DNA: TGCGCCAGCAGCCTTGGCCGCAATGAGCAGTTCTTC. Translating gives CASSLGRNEQFF.

The chain is built from TRBV28 and TRBJ1-2, with TRBD1 identical over 7 bases. This CDR3 contains 15 residues. The germline CDR1 and CDR2 sequences are MDHEN and SYDVKM. Germline trimming cut 7 bases from V and 3 bases from J; bases unmatched to any gene: 11. The CDR3 loop reads CASIRGAGSDYGYTF. As DNA, the CDR3 is TGTGCCAGCATCAGGGGGGCAGGGAGTGACTATGGCTACACCTTC.

The chain couples TRBV18 to TRBJ2-7; the match to TRBD1 covers 7 bases. CDR3 length equals 16 residues. Losses at the gene ends were 4 bases for V and 4 bases for J; bases not matched to a gene: 13. Per the germline V gene, CDR1 is KGHSH and CDR2 is LQKENI. The CDR3 coding sequence is TGTGCCAGCTCACTTTCCATCGACAGGGCGAAGTACGAGCAGTACTTC. It encodes CASSLSIDRAKYEQYF.

The chain recombines TRBV6-5 with TRBJ1-4; maybe TRBD1 (5 bases). The V gene lost 0 bases and the J gene lost 7 bases, with 15 bases spanning the gap. CDR3 length equals 16 residues. Germline V CDR1 and CDR2: MNHEY, SVGAGI. In DNA form, the CDR3 reads TGTGCCAGCAGTTACTCCCGCACGACAGTTCCTGAAAAACTGTTTTTT. Translated, it gives CASSYSRTTVPEKLFF.

The V call is TRBV6-1, the J call TRBJ1-1; D gene ambiguous. V was trimmed by 4 bases and J by 0 bases, leaving 12 bases between them. The CDR3 sequence is 15 residues long. CDR1 is MNHNS, CDR2 SASEGT, per germline. The CDR3, as DNA: TGTGCCAGCAGTGGCTCCTGGGAGATGAACACTGAAGCTTTCTTT. Translated: CASSGSWEMNTEAFF.

The V and J genes are TRBV2 and TRBJ2-5; the match to TRBD2 covers 7 bases. The CDR3 is 11 amino acids. With 8 bases clipped from V and 5 bases from J, the junction kept 2 bases outside the gene matches. Looked up from germline, CDR1 is SNHLY and CDR2 is FYNNEI. DNA of the CDR3: TGTGCCAGCGACGGGGGGGAGACCCAGTACTTC. As protein: CASDGGETQYF.

The rearrangement links TRBV10-3 to TRBJ2-2; TRBD1 is a possible D gene (6 bases). The CDR3 has 14 amino acids. Trimming took 5 bases from V and 3 from J, leaving 10 bases between them. CDR1 is ENHRY, CDR2 SYGVKD, per germline. CDR3 in DNA: TGTGCCATCAGTATTAACAGGGACACCGGGGAGCTGTTTTTT. Amino acid sequence: CAISINRDTGELFF.

V and J are TRBV29-1 and TRBJ2-7, with 7 bases identical to TRBD2. Trimming removed 2 bases from V and 4 bases from J; junction bases left unmatched: 8. CDR1 and CDR2 (germline): SQVTM, ANQGSEA. The CDR3 covers 14 residues. The CDR3 nucleotides read TGCAGCGTTGAACAAGAGAGTAGCGGGTACGAGCAGTACTTC. Protein: CSVEQESSGYEQYF.

The chain links TRBV6-5 to TRBJ1-1; D unclear. Germline V gene data show CDR1 as MNHEY and CDR2 as SVGAGI. CDR3 size: 14 residues. Between the trimmed V and J ends, which lost 5 bases and 2 bases, there was a span of 12 bases. CDR3: CASSAAGANTEAFF. CDR3 in DNA: TGTGCCAGCAGTGCCGCGGGCGCTAACACTGAAGCTTTCTTT.

The chain has TRBV29-1 and TRBJ2-7, with D hard to call. This CDR3 is 12 amino acids long. Germline CDR1 is SQVTM and CDR2 is ANQGSEA. V lost 3 bases and J 2 bases, leaving 8 bases between the germline ends. The CDR3 DNA is TGCAGCGTTGAGACTGATACCTACGAGCAGTACTTC. It yields the protein CSVETDTYEQYF.

This CDR3 is CASSPGQGAYYTF. The CDR3 coding sequence is TGCGCCAGCAGCCCGGGACAGGGGGCCTACTACACCTTC. This chain joins TRBV5-1 and TRBJ1-2; TRBD1 aligns across 12 bases. The CDR3 is 13 amino acids. Trimming took 4 bases from V and 10 from J; bases not matched to a gene: 5. CDR1 and CDR2 (germline): SGHRS, YFSETQ.

The J gene is TRBJ2-3, the V gene TRBV27; the D is unclear. The length of the CDR3 is 13 residues. V dropped 6 bases and J dropped 2 bases, with 9 bases sitting between them. CDR1 MNHEY and CDR2 SMNVEV come from the germline V gene (reference sequence). The CDR3 nucleotides read TGTGCCAGCAGCCGTAAATCCACAGATACGCAGTATTTT. Translated: CASSRKSTDTQYF.

This clone has more than one count but fewer than ten. The chain employs TRBV30 and TRBJ2-5, with TRBD1 matching 8 bases. Trimming removed 3 bases from V and 3 bases from J; junction bases left unmatched: 3. Looked up from germline, CDR1 is GTSNPN and CDR2 is SVGIG (reference sequence). CDR3 length: 13 residues. Written as DNA, the CDR3 is TGTGCCTGGAGCAAACAGGGGGAAGAGACCCAGTACTTC. Residues: CAWSKQGEETQYF.

V and J are TRBV19 and TRBJ1-1, with 8 bases fitting TRBD1. CDR1 is LNHDA, CDR2 SQIVND, per germline (reference sequence). The CDR3 is 14 residues long. With V trimmed by 5 bases and J by 1 base, 3 bases remained unmatched. CDR3 sequence (DNA): TGTGCCAGTAGTCCGCAGGGGGCGAACACTGAAGCTTTCTTT. It is translated as CASSPQGANTEAFF.

This chain connects TRBV7-9 to TRBJ2-2, with D uncertain. CDR3 size: 15 residues. The V end was cut by 2 bases, the J end by 3 bases, with 10 bases between. Germline V gene data show CDR1 as SEHNR and CDR2 as FQNEAQ (reference sequence). CDR3 in amino acids: CASSLFVQDTGELFF. In DNA, the CDR3 is TGTGCCAGCAGCTTATTCGTACAAGACACCGGGGAGCTGTTTTTT.

The chain couples TRBV7-7 to TRBJ2-3; possible D gene TRBD1, 8 bases. The CDR3 contains 19 residues. Germline V CDR1 and CDR2: SSHAT, FNYEAQ (reference sequence). The V end lost 5 bases, the J end lost 4 bases, and 28 bases lay between the germline ends. DNA of the CDR3: TGTGCCAGCAGCCCCCGTGGACAGGGAGGAAGCGGGACGGCAGATACGCAGTATTTT. Translating gives CASSPRGQGGSGTADTQYF.

This chain connects TRBV4-1 to TRBJ2-4; 9 nucleotides match TRBD2. The CDR3 has 15 residues. Germline V CDR1 and CDR2: MGHRA, YSYEKL. The J segment lost 5 bases and the V segment lost 3 bases, leaving 5 bases of the junction unmatched. The CDR3 DNA sequence: TGCGCCAGCAGCCAGGTAGCGGGAGTTGAAAACATTCAGTACTTC. Amino acids: CASSQVAGVENIQYF.

The chain employs TRBV2 and TRBJ1-2; D gene uncertain. The CDR3 runs to 17 residues. Germline V lookup: CDR1 SNHLY, CDR2 FYNNEI. V shed 5 bases and J shed 1 base, with 20 bases lying between them. CDR3 sequence reads: CASSRREVLLFNYGYTF. The CDR3 DNA sequence: TGTGCCAGCAGTCGGAGGGAAGTGCTATTATTTAACTATGGCTACACCTTC.

This chain uses TRBV5-1 with TRBJ1-2; D uncertain. The germline V gene encodes CDR1 SGHRS and CDR2 YFSETQ. The CDR3 length is 15 residues. V was clipped by 2 bases and J by 2 bases, with 13 bases between them. The CDR3 region is CASSFDGQVNYGYTF. The CDR3 DNA is TGCGCCAGCAGCTTTGACGGCCAGGTGAACTATGGCTACACCTTC.

This clone was observed a few times. The V and J genes are TRBV13 and TRBJ2-3; 9 nucleotides match TRBD2. CDR3 length equals 18 residues. The V gene end was trimmed by 5 bases and the J gene end by 2 bases; junction bases not matched to a gene: 14. Germline CDR1 is PRHDT and CDR2 is FYEKMQ (reference sequence). CDR3 protein: CASSQAGGLRSNTDTQYF. The DNA for the CDR3 is TGTGCCAGCAGCCAGGCGGGAGGGTTGAGGTCGAACACAGATACGCAGTATTTT.

The rearrangement joins TRBV7-9 to TRBJ2-1, with D unclear. Germline assignment: CDR1 SEHNR and CDR2 FQNEAQ (reference sequence). Trimming removed 10 bases at V and 1 base at J, with 14 bases between. The CDR3 sequence is 14 residues long. CDR3 region: CAIPFRESYNEQFF. DNA for the CDR3: TGTGCCATTCCATTTCGAGAGTCCTACAATGAGCAGTTCTTC.

V usage is TRBV14 and J usage is TRBJ1-2, with a tentative D call TRBD1 (6 bases). Trimming pared 4 bases from V and 4 bases from J, leaving 16 bases between. This CDR3 has 15 residues. Germline CDR1 is SGHDN and CDR2 is FVKESK. The chain's CDR3 is CASSPRAGAIYGYTF. The CDR3 DNA follows: TGTGCCAGCAGCCCCAGAGCAGGGGCTATCTATGGCTACACCTTC.

This clone occurred a few times. The CDR3 here is CASRPRAGANVLTF. DNA of the CDR3: TGTGCCAGCCGACCCCGGGCTGGGGCCAACGTCCTGACTTTC. This rearrangement joins TRBV2 to TRBJ2-6; unclear D gene. Germline V gene sequence: CDR1 SNHLY, CDR2 FYNNEI. This CDR3 region has 14 residues. V was pared by 8 bases and J by 2 bases, with 10 bases between.

V usage is TRBV2 and J usage is TRBJ2-5; a possible D gene is TRBD1 (5 bases). The better agreement between TRBJ2-7 and the DNA end casts doubt on the J call. The germline CDR1 and CDR2 sequences are SNHLY and FYNNEI. CDR3 size: 15 residues. The CDR3 DNA follows: TGTGCCAGCAGTGTTGCTCAGGACATAAGCTACGAGCAGTACTTC. Protein product: CASSVAQDISYEQYF.